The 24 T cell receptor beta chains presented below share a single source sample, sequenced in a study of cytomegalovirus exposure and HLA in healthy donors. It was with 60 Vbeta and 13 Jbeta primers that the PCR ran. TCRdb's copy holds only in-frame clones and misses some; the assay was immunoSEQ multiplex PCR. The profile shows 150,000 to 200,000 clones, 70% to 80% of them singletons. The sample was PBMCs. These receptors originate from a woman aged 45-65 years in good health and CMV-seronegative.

The CDR3: CASSVEGGPTYGYTF. CDR3 in DNA: TGTGCCAGCAGCGTCGAGGGAGGGCCGACCTATGGCTACACCTTC. The chain has TRBV9 and TRBJ1-2; D ambiguous. Per germline, CDR1 SGDLS and CDR2 YYNGEE. The CDR3 length is 15 residues. Trimming cost V 2 bases and J 4 bases, with 15 bases left between them.

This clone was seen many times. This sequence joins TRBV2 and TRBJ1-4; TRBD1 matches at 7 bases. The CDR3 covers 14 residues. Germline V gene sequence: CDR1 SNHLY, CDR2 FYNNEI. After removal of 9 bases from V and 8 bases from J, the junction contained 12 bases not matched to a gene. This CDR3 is CARKGAGDAEKLFF. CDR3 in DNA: TGTGCCAGAAAGGGGGCAGGGGATGCCGAAAAACTGTTTTTT. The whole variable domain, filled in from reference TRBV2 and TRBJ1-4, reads EPEVTQTPSHQVTQMGQEVILRCVPISNHLYFYWYRQILGQKVEFLVSFYNNEISEKSEIFDDQFSVERPDGSNFTLKIRSTKLEDSAMYFCARKGAGDAEKLFFGSGTQLSVL.

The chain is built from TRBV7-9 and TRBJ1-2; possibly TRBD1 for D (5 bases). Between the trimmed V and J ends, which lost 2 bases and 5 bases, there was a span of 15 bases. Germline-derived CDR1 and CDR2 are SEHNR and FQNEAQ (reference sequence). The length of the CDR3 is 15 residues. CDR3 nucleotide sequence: TGTGCCAGCAGCTTATCGTTGGCGGGGGGGTATGGCTACACCTTC. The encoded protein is CASSLSLAGGYGYTF.

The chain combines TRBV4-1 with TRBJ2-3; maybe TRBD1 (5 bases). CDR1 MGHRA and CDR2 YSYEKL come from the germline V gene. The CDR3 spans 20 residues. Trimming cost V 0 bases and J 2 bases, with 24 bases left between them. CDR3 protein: CASSQDEVSGWGRPTDTQYF. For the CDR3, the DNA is TGCGCCAGCAGCCAAGATGAGGTTTCGGGTTGGGGCAGACCCACAGATACGCAGTATTTT.

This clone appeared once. The CDR3 sequence is CASSLDRYNEQFF. The CDR3 DNA reads TGTGCCAGTAGCCTTGACAGGTACAATGAGCAGTTCTTC. This rearrangement joins TRBV19 to TRBJ2-1; possibly TRBD1 for D (6 bases). V dropped 6 bases and J dropped 4 bases, with 10 bases sitting between them. Germline V gene data show CDR1 as LNHDA and CDR2 as SQIVND (reference sequence). The CDR3 totals 13 residues.

The CDR3 sequence is CASQGGDPTDTQYF. Here the CDR3 DNA reads TGTGCCAGCCAGGGAGGGGATCCCACAGATACGCAGTATTTT. The chain carries TRBV28 and TRBJ2-3; 7 bases match TRBD2. Germline V gives CDR1 MDHEN, CDR2 SYDVKM. The trim removed 8 bases at V and 2 bases at J, leaving 7 bases unmatched. The CDR3 sequence is 14 residues long.

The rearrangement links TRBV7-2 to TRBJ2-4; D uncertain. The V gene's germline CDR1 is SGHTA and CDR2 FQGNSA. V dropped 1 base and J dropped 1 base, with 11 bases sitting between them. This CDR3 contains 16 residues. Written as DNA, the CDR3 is TGTGCCAGCAGCTTAGGTGGTATCGGGGCCAAAAACATTCAGTACTTC. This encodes CASSLGGIGAKNIQYF.

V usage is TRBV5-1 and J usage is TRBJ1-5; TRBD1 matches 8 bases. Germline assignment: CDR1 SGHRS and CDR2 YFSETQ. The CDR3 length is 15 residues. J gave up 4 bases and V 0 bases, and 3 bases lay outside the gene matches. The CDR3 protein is CASSLGQGINQPQHF. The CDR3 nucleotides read TGCGCCAGCAGCTTGGGACAGGGGATAAATCAGCCCCAGCATTTT.

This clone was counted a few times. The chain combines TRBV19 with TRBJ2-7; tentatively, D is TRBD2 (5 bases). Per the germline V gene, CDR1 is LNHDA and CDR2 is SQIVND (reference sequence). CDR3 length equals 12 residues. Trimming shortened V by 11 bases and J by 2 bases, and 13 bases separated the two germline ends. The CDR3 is CAGSGITYEQYF. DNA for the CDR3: TGTGCCGGATCCGGGATCACCTACGAGCAGTACTTC.

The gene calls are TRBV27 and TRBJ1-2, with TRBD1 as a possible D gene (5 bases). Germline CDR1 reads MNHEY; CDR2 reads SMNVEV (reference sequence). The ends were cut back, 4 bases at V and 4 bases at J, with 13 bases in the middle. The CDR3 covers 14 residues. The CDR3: CASSYRGGGYGYTF. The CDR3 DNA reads TGTGCCAGCAGTTATAGGGGAGGAGGCTATGGCTACACCTTC.

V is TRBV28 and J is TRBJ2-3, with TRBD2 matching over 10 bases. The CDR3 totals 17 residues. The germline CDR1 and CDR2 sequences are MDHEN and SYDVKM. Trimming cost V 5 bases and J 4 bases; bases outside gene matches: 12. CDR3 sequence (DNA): TGTGCCAGCAGTCCCCTCGGGCTAGCGGGGGAGGCAGATACGCAGTATTTT. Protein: CASSPLGLAGEADTQYF.

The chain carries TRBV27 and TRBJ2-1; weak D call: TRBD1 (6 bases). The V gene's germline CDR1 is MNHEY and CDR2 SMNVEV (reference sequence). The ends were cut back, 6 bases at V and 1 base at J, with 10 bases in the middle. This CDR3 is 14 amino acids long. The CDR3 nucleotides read TGTGCCAGCAGGCAAGGGGGTTCCTACAATGAGCAGTTCTTC. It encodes CASRQGGSYNEQFF.

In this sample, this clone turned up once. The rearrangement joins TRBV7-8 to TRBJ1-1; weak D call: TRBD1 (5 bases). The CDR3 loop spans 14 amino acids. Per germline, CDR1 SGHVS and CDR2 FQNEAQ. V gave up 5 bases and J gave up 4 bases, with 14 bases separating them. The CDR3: CASSPQPGGTEAFF. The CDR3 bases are TGTGCCAGCAGCCCCCAACCGGGGGGCACTGAAGCTTTCTTT.

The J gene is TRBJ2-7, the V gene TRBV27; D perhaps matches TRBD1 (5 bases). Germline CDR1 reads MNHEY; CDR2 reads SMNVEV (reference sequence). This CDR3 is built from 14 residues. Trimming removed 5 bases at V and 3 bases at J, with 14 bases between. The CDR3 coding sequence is TGTGCCAGCAGTGCCATAGACAGTAACTACGAGCAGTACTTC. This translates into CASSAIDSNYEQYF.

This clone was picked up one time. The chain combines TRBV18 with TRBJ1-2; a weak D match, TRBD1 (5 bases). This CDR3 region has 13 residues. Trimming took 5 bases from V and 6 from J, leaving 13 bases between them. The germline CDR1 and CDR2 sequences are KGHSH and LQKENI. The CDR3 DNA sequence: TGTGCCAGCTCAACTGGGGCTCTGGATGGCTACACCTTC. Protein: CASSTGALDGYTF.

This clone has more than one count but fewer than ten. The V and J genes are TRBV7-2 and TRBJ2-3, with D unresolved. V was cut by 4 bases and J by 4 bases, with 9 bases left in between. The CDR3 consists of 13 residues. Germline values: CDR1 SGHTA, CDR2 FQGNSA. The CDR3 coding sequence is TGTGCCAGCAGCTCCCCCCTAGCAGATACGCAGTATTTT. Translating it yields CASSSPLADTQYF.

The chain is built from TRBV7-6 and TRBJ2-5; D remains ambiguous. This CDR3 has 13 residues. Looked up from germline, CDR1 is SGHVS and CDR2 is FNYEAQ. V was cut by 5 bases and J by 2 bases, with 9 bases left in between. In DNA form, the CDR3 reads TGTGCCAGCAGCCTACCCGCGCAAGAGACCCAGTACTTC. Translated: CASSLPAQETQYF.

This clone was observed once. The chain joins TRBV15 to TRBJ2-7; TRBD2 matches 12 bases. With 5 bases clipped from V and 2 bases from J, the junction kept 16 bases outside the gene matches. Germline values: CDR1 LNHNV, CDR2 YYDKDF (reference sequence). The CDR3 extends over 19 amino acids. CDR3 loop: CATSDRTGTSGSLTYEQYF. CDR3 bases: TGTGCCACCAGCGACCGGACAGGGACTAGCGGGTCCCTGACCTACGAGCAGTACTTC.

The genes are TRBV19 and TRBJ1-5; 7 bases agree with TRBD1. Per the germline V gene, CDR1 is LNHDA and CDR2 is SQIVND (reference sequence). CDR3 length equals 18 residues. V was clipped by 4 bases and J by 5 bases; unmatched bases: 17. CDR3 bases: TGTGCCAGTAGTACAGAAACTAAAGACAGGGAGCCTGATCAGCCCCAGCATTTT. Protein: CASSTETKDREPDQPQHF.

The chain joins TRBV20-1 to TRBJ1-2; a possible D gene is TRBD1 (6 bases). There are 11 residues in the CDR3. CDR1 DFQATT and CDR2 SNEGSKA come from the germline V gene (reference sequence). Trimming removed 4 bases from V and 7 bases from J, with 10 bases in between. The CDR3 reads CSATRGSGYTF. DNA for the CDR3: TGCAGTGCTACCAGGGGATCTGGCTACACCTTC.

The DNA for the CDR3 is TGTGCCAGCAGCTTAGTTTCGACAGGGGTCCCCTCTGGGGCCAACGTCCTGACTTTC. Residues: CASSLVSTGVPSGANVLTF. The chain recombines TRBV7-6 with TRBJ2-6; 8 nucleotides match TRBD1. Germline values: CDR1 SGHVS, CDR2 FNYEAQ. V gave up 1 base and J gave up 0 bases; unmatched junction bases: 8. The CDR3 consists of 19 residues.

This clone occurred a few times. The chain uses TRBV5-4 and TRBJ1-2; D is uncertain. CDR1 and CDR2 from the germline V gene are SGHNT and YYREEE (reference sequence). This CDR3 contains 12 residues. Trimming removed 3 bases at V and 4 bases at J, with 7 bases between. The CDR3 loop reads CASSSSGYGYTF. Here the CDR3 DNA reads TGTGCCAGCAGCTCCTCCGGCTATGGCTACACCTTC.

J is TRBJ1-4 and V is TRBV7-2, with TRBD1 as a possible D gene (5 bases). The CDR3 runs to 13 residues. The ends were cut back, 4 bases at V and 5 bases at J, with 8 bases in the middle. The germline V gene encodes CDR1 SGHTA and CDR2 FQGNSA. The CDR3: CASSSRQNEKLFF. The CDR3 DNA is TGTGCCAGCAGCTCCAGACAGAATGAAAAACTGTTTTTT.

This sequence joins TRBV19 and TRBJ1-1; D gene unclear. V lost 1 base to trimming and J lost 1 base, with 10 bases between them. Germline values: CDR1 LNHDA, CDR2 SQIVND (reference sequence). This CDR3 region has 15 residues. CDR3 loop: CASSIGFRQNTEAFF. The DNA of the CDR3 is TGTGCCAGTAGTATAGGTTTCAGGCAGAACACTGAAGCTTTCTTT.